The 24 T cell receptor beta chains in this list originate from one sample, sequenced in a study of graft-versus-host responses after intestinal transplantation. Lymphocytes from graft epithelium and lamina propria were isolated. Using immunoSEQ multiplex PCR, the repertoire was profiled, and TCRdb retains in-frame clones only, with some absent. The table records about 8,100 clones, about 63% of them present only once. The sequencing used ileum tissue, collected 450 to 480 days after transplant. The receptors shown here come from a human patient who received an intestinal transplant, so some T cells may come from the graft donor.

The rearrangement links TRBV28 to TRBJ1-2, with D possibly TRBD1 on 5 matching bases. The ends were cut back, 2 bases at V and 6 bases at J, with 16 bases in the middle. The CDR3 loop spans 15 amino acids. From germline, CDR1 is MDHEN and CDR2 SYDVKM. In DNA form, the CDR3 reads TGTGCCAGCAGTTTAGTTCGCCAGGGAGGCAATGGCTACACCTTC. This gives the protein CASSLVRQGGNGYTF.

This chain's CDR3 is CASSFFNQPQHF. The CDR3 DNA reads TGTGCCAGCAGCTTTTTCAATCAGCCCCAGCATTTT. The chain recombines TRBV11-2 with TRBJ1-5; unclear D gene. This CDR3 is 12 amino acids long. CDR1 SGHAT and CDR2 FQNNGV come from the germline V gene. Trimming stripped 3 bases from V and 3 bases from J, with 3 bases between. The full variable domain, rest sourced from reference TRBV11-2 and TRBJ1-5, is EAGVAQSPRYKIIEKRQSVAFWCNPISGHATLYWYQQILGQGPKLLIQFQNNGVVDDSQLPKDRFSAERLKGVDSTLKIQPAKLEDSAVYLCASSFFNQPQHFGDGTRLSIL.

The V call is TRBV6-5, the J call TRBJ1-5; D may be TRBD1 (5 bases). V lost 0 bases and J lost 7, with 13 bases in between. The length of the CDR3 is 15 residues. Germline lookup yields CDR1 MNHEY and CDR2 SVGAGI. The CDR3 nucleotides read TGTGCCAGCAGTTACTCGATGGGAGGGGTCCAGCCCCAGCATTTT. Translation: CASSYSMGGVQPQHF.

The chain links TRBV30 to TRBJ1-2; 7 bases line up with TRBD1. The germline V gene has CDR1 GTSNPN and CDR2 SVGIG (reference sequence). The CDR3 is made up of 14 amino acids. The junction had 5 bases not matched to a gene; V was cut back by 0 bases and J by 4 bases. CDR3 in amino acids: CAWSVQGSSYGYTF. CDR3 DNA: TGTGCCTGGAGTGTACAGGGGAGCTCCTATGGCTACACCTTC.

This chain connects TRBV4-2 to TRBJ2-1; possible D gene TRBD2, 7 bases. This CDR3 is 17 amino acids long. Germline V gene data show CDR1 as LGHNA and CDR2 as YNFKEQ. V was cut by 3 bases and J by 4 bases, with 19 bases left in between. The CDR3 sequence: CASSHPGEGQGYNEQFF. In DNA form, the CDR3 reads TGTGCCAGCAGCCACCCCGGGGAGGGCCAGGGGTACAATGAGCAGTTCTTC.

This sequence joins TRBV5-4 and TRBJ2-7; D unresolved. The CDR3 has 13 amino acids. From germline, CDR1 is SGHNT and CDR2 YYREEE (reference sequence). Trimming took off 4 bases at V and 1 base at J, with 9 bases between the two ends. CDR3 sequence reads: CASSRTASYEQYV. As DNA, the CDR3 is TGTGCCAGCAGCCGGACGGCATCCTACGAGCAGTACGTC.

The chain carries TRBV5-1 and TRBJ1-3, with D tentatively TRBD1 (5 bases). The CDR3 contains 15 residues. V lost 2 bases and J lost 4, with 13 bases in between. Per germline, CDR1 SGHRS and CDR2 YFSETQ. CDR3 DNA sequence: TGCGCCAGCAGCTTCGGGACTTCGACAGGAAACACCATATATTTT. This encodes CASSFGTSTGNTIYF.

This clone has just one count. CDR3 sequence: CASSPQMDSYNYGYTF. CDR3 coding DNA: TGCGCCAGCAGCCCCCAGATGGACAGTTATAACTATGGCTACACCTTC. The chain combines TRBV5-1 with TRBJ1-2; D perhaps matches TRBD1 (6 bases). Trimming shortened V by 4 bases and J by 1 base, and 17 bases separated the two germline ends. Germline assignment: CDR1 SGHRS and CDR2 YFSETQ. This CDR3 is 16 amino acids long.

A word on this clone: This specimen includes other DNA sequences encoding the same CDR3. This rearrangement joins TRBV4-1 to TRBJ2-7; 12 bases fit TRBD1. Germline CDR1 reads MGHRA; CDR2 reads YSYEKL. There are 15 residues in the CDR3. V trimming: 6 bases; J trimming: 2 bases; junction bases outside the gene matches: 5. CDR3 DNA: TGCGCCAGCAGTCATTGGGACAGGGGGCCCTACGAGCAGTACTTC. This translates into CASSHWDRGPYEQYF.

J is TRBJ1-6 and V is TRBV4-1; 8 nucleotides agree with TRBD1. J gave up 7 bases and V 0 bases, and 2 bases lay outside the gene matches. Germline-derived CDR1 and CDR2 are MGHRA and YSYEKL. The length of the CDR3 is 15 residues. CDR3 nucleotides: TGCGCCAGCAGCCAAGAACCAGGGGGCAATTCACCCCTCCACTTT. It encodes CASSQEPGGNSPLHF.

The table lists this clone with a few counts. The chain has TRBV5-4 and TRBJ2-2; D is unresolved. From germline, CDR1 is SGHNT and CDR2 YYREEE (reference sequence). Trimming left V 5 bases short and J 7 bases short, with 9 bases between. This CDR3 comprises 12 residues. Written as DNA, the CDR3 is TGTGCCAGCAGTTGGACGGTCGGGGAGCTGTTTTTT. Translating gives CASSWTVGELFF.

The V gene is TRBV6-5, the J gene TRBJ1-1; no reliable D call. CDR1 and CDR2 from the germline V gene are MNHEY and SVGAGI. The CDR3 length is 11 residues. Between the trimmed V and J ends, which lost 9 bases and 4 bases, there was a span of 9 bases. CDR3 DNA: TGTGCCAGTCCCGGGAGCACTGAAGCTTTCTTT. Translating it yields CASPGSTEAFF.

The chain has TRBV19 and TRBJ2-1, with D maybe TRBD2 (6 bases). V lost 3 bases to trimming and J lost 7 bases, with 10 bases between them. Germline lookup yields CDR1 LNHDA and CDR2 SQIVND (reference sequence). The CDR3 extends over 13 amino acids. CDR3 region: CASSIGLANEQFF. The CDR3 DNA reads TGTGCCAGTAGTATCGGGCTAGCGAATGAGCAGTTCTTC.

CDR3 sequence (DNA): TGTGCCAGCAGTCCCCCGGGGGACGGCACTGAAGCTTTCTTT. It codes for CASSPPGDGTEAFF. The chain couples TRBV25-1 to TRBJ1-1; a possible D gene is TRBD1 (5 bases). V was cut by 5 bases and J by 4 bases, with 14 bases left in between. Germline V gene lookup returns CDR1 MGHDK and CDR2 SYGVNS. The CDR3 is made up of 14 amino acids.

A remark on this clone: Other DNA sequences in the sample encode the same CDR3. V usage is TRBV4-2 and J usage is TRBJ2-1; 7 nucleotides agree with TRBD1. Germline CDR1 is LGHNA and CDR2 is YNFKEQ. The CDR3 sequence is 16 residues long. The V gene end was trimmed by 3 bases and the J gene end by 1 base; junction bases not matched to a gene: 6. CDR3 sequence (DNA): TGTGCCAGCAGCCAGGTCTTACAGGGGTCCTACAATGAGCAGTTCTTC. This sequence encodes CASSQVLQGSYNEQFF.

The CDR3 nucleotides are TGTGCCAGCAGTTTAAGGGGGAACTACGAGCAGTACGTC. This encodes CASSLRGNYEQYV. The rearrangement links TRBV27 to TRBJ2-7; a possible D gene is TRBD1 (6 bases). Germline CDR1 and CDR2: MNHEY and SMNVEV (reference sequence). V lost 2 bases and J lost 3, with 8 bases in between. The length of the CDR3 is 13 residues.

The chain employs TRBV28 and TRBJ1-5; D is possibly TRBD1 (5 bases). CDR1 is MDHEN, CDR2 SYDVKM, per germline. The ends were cut back, 6 bases at V and 7 bases at J, with 13 bases in the middle. The CDR3 length is 13 residues. The CDR3 sequence is CASSGQGWQPQHF. CDR3 bases: TGTGCCAGCAGCGGTCAGGGTTGGCAGCCCCAGCATTTT.

This chain uses TRBV7-9 with TRBJ2-7, with a weak D call TRBD2 (6 bases). This CDR3 is built from 14 residues. The V end lost 5 bases, the J end lost 4 bases, and 15 bases lay between the germline ends. In germline, CDR1 is SEHNR, CDR2 FQNEAQ (reference sequence). CDR3 region: CASSPIAASYEQYV. The CDR3 DNA follows: TGTGCCAGCAGCCCCATAGCGGCGTCATACGAGCAGTACGTC.

Concerning this clone: Sequence at one end of the junction differs from germline and may be a read error. The CDR3 reads CASSLGGGPQEIQYF. CDR3 DNA sequence: TGTGCCAGCAGCTTGGGCGGGGGGCCACAAGAGATCCAGTACTTC. The chain uses TRBV7-2 and TRBJ2-5; 8 nucleotides agree with TRBD2. The CDR3 is 15 amino acids. Germline assignment: CDR1 SGHTA and CDR2 FQGNSA.

The V gene is TRBV2, the J gene TRBJ2-2; 7 positions match TRBD1. The CDR3 has 13 residues. Trimming cost V 2 bases and J 6 bases; bases outside gene matches: 0. The V gene's germline CDR1 is SNHLY and CDR2 FYNNEI. In DNA form, the CDR3 reads TGTGCCAGCAGTGAACAGGGGGCCGGGGAGCTGTTTTTT. Encoded protein: CASSEQGAGELFF.

This chain joins TRBV7-9 and TRBJ2-4, with 8 bases matching TRBD1. Trimming at V came to 1 base and at J to 2 bases, leaving 4 bases not matched to a gene. This CDR3 has 16 residues. Germline V gives CDR1 SEHNR, CDR2 FQNEAQ (reference sequence). The CDR3 loop is CASSLDRQGTKNIQYF. In DNA form, the CDR3 reads TGTGCCAGCAGCTTAGACCGACAGGGGACCAAAAACATTCAGTACTTC.

J is TRBJ2-7 and V is TRBV19, with TRBD2 identical over 13 bases. V lost 4 bases and J lost 5; bases outside the gene matches: 8. This CDR3 has 16 residues. CDR1 LNHDA and CDR2 SQIVND come from the germline V gene (reference sequence). The CDR3 nucleotides are TGTGCCAGTAGTACCAGACTAGCGGGGGGACGAGACGAGCAGTACTTC. Encoded protein: CASSTRLAGGRDEQYF. The whole variable domain, filled in from reference TRBV19 and TRBJ2-7, reads DGGITQSPKYLFRKEGQNVTLSCEQNLNHDAMYWYRQDPGQGLRLIYYSQIVNDFQKGDIAEGYSVSREKKESFPLTVTSAQKNPTAFYLCASSTRLAGGRDEQYFGPGTRLTVT.

The V gene is TRBV5-6, the J gene TRBJ2-7; 8 bases line up with TRBD1. This CDR3 spans 15 amino acids. V was pared by 4 bases and J by 5 bases, with 11 bases of the junction left unmatched. Looked up from germline, CDR1 is SGHDT and CDR2 is YYEEEE. The CDR3: CASSTRWTGRNEQYV. The CDR3 DNA follows: TGTGCCAGCAGCACCCGCTGGACAGGGAGGAACGAGCAGTACGTC.

The chain uses TRBV29-1 and TRBJ1-2, with TRBD1 matching 11 bases. The CDR3 sequence is 17 residues long. Per the germline V gene, CDR1 is SQVTM and CDR2 is ANQGSEA. After removal of 0 bases from V and 1 base from J, the junction contained 7 bases not matched to a gene. CDR3 DNA: TGCAGCGTTGAAGATCTTGGACAGGGGGCTATTAACTATGGCTACACCTTC. Its translation is CSVEDLGQGAINYGYTF.